The 6 T cell receptor beta chains in this list originate from one sample, sequenced in a study of blood T cell repertoires in COVID-19. The protocol was immunoSEQ multiplex PCR, while the TCRdb copy is restricted to in-frame clones and leaves out a portion. The sample shows 200,000 to 250,000 clones, 70% to 90% of them seen only once. What was sequenced was peripheral blood. The source is a man younger than 40 with COVID-19, enrolled during active disease.

The chain recombines TRBV4-1 with TRBJ2-1; 9 positions match TRBD1. The CDR3 extends over 13 amino acids. The germline V gene has CDR1 MGHRA and CDR2 YSYEKL. Trimming removed 6 bases from V and 8 bases from J; junction bases left unmatched: 5. The CDR3 bases are TGCGCCAGCAGACGGACAGGGGAGGATGAGCAGTTCTTC. Translating it yields CASRRTGEDEQFF.

A few counts support this clone. V gene TRBV6-2 or TRBV6-3 combines with J gene TRBJ1-5; TRBD1 matches at 8 bases. The CDR3 sequence is 16 residues long. Germline V lookup: CDR1 MNHEY, CDR2 SVGEGT. V lost 2 bases and J lost 0; bases outside the gene matches: 3. This CDR3 is CASSYGQGYSNQPQHF. CDR3 DNA sequence: TGTGCCAGCAGTTACGGACAGGGATATAGCAATCAGCCCCAGCATTTT.

The chain recombines TRBV2 with TRBJ2-5; TRBD2 agrees at 13 bases. Germline V gene data show CDR1 as SNHLY and CDR2 as FYNNEI. V lost 3 bases to trimming and J lost 13 bases; unmatched junction nucleotides: 11. This CDR3 is 15 amino acids long. The CDR3 DNA is TGTGCCAGCAGTGAGACTAGCGGGGGGCCCCGACGGGGGTACTTC. Amino acids: CASSETSGGPRRGYF.

The V gene is TRBV6-5, the J gene TRBJ1-4, with D perhaps TRBD1 (5 bases). The V gene's germline CDR1 is MNHEY and CDR2 SVGAGI. The CDR3 sequence is 15 residues long. The germline V and J ends were trimmed by 0 bases and 8 bases, with 13 bases remaining between them. The CDR3 is CASSYSQGLVEKLFF. The CDR3 nucleotides are TGTGCCAGCAGTTACTCGCAGGGTCTAGTGGAAAAACTGTTTTTT.

The chain joins TRBV7-2 to TRBJ2-7; D unclear. V was shortened by 6 bases and J by 4 bases, with 13 bases between the two germline ends. The CDR3 is made up of 13 amino acids. CDR1 SGHTA and CDR2 FQGNSA come from the germline V gene. In nucleotides, the CDR3 is TGTGCCAGCAGGAGCCCGATCCCGTACGAGCAGTACTTC. Translation: CASRSPIPYEQYF.

This clone was seen a single time. This chain connects TRBV30 to TRBJ1-6, with 7 bases fitting TRBD1. The CDR3 loop spans 15 amino acids. Germline CDR1 reads GTSNPN; CDR2 reads SVGIG (reference sequence). V was pared by 1 base and J by 0 bases, with 0 bases of the junction left unmatched. This CDR3 is CAWSAGGSYNSPLHF. The CDR3 nucleotides read TGTGCCTGGAGTGCAGGGGGCTCCTATAATTCACCCCTCCACTTT.